A selection of T cell receptor beta chains follows, all from one sample in a study of CXCR3-negative and CXCR3-positive naive CD8 T cells. After re-calling the 5' RACE reads, TCRdb lists one entry per CDR3 protein, DNA absent. Listed are over 100,000 distinct CDR3 sequences; around 0.36% falls within the top ten. The sequenced material came from naive CXCR3+ CD8+ T cells from blood. The receptors were sampled from a human donor in good health. Some clones in this sample may be carry-over from other donors' samples. Each CDR3 is given with its conserved first and last residue.

TRBJ2-1	TRBV29-1	CSVEAGGREQFF
TRBJ2-5	TRBV6-5	CASSYLTGTGETQYF
TRBJ2-3	TRBV6-5	CASSLLAVSDTQYF
TRBJ2-7	TRBV21-1	CASSPRTGTSMPYEQYF
TRBJ2-7	TRBV29-1	CSVGSGLGYEQYF
TRBJ1-1	TRBV7-9	CASSLAISGWDTEAFF
TRBJ2-7	TRBV29-1	CSAGQGAAEQYF
TRBJ2-1	TRBV28	CASSTVWGWSYNEQFF
TRBJ2-7	TRBV27	CASSIKGSPYEQYF
TRBJ2-1	TRBV29-1	CSVVAGGGYNEQFF
TRBJ2-1	TRBV2	CASSDAEGSYNEQFF
TRBJ2-7	TRBV28	CASSPGPLGHYEQYF
TRBJ1-1	TRBV2	CASSSGRNTEAFF
TRBJ2-2	TRBV7-6	CASSLILGTPTGELFF
TRBJ2-7	TRBV27	CASSLLMGTASYEQYF
TRBJ2-1	TRBV5-6	CASSSSGGAYNEQFF
TRBJ2-1	TRBV18	CASSRLQGEYNEQFF
TRBJ2-7	TRBV7-9	CASSTSGIPYEQYF
TRBJ2-7	TRBV7-9	CASSYPGPSWEQYF
TRBJ2-3	TRBV3-1	CASSTGLADTDTQYF
TRBJ2-2	TRBV27	CASSPRGLDNTGELFF
TRBJ2-2	TRBV6-2/TRBV6-3	CASAPGLNTGELFF
TRBJ2-2	TRBV12-3/TRBV12-4	CASSPFLIGTGELFF
TRBJ2-3	TRBV28	CASTQDRDTDTQYF
TRBJ2-1	TRBV18	CASSPMKQGVHNEQLF
TRBJ2-2	TRBV5-1	CASSLLFGGDFTGELFF
TRBJ1-2	TRBV7-9	CASSPTGGANYGYTF
TRBJ2-1	TRBV7-9	CASSPLGTISRDNEQFF
TRBJ2-5	TRBV20-1	CSARNLGLTQYF
TRBJ1-6	TRBV4-2	CASSLRLTSNNSPLHF
TRBJ2-2	TRBV23-1	CASSHFSGGGLFF
TRBJ2-7	TRBV10-3	CAISESSTAPYEQYF
TRBJ2-3	TRBV3-1	CASSRVAGETDTQYF
TRBJ2-7	TRBV3-1	CASGPAYYEQYF
TRBJ2-7	TRBV4-2	CASSQGVSGDSYEQYF
TRBJ2-5	TRBV2	CASSEYGPSGGETQYF
TRBJ2-7	TRBV6-2/TRBV6-3	CASKDQTGQPYEQYF
TRBJ2-2	TRBV6-1	CASLAGAARGGELFF
TRBJ2-1	TRBV3-1	CAVEREGRNEQFF
TRBJ2-7	TRBV10-1	CASMKQGAGISYEQYF
TRBJ2-1	TRBV27	CASRSASGSVNEQFF
TRBJ2-3	TRBV5-4	CASSFSVVVTDTQYF